This TCR beta chain was captured in a study of T-cell reconstitution after alpha-beta-depleted transplantation in children. General study points: Newly produced T cells mostly provided counts and TCRbeta diversity after one year, as hyperexpanded clones declined. Where some patients showed high TCRbeta diversity at day 60, it came from recipient T cells and thymic progenitors that had survived. Reportedly, roughly two months post-transplant, alpha-beta T cells arose from several hundred expanded graft clones.

Notes on this clonotype: Its antigen is as yet unknown. One junction end disagrees with the germline gene, perhaps due to a read error.

Molecular barcoding with unique molecular identifiers was used for the TCRbeta library. TCRdb used MiXCR to reprocess the PCR reads, holding one entry per CDR3 protein. The sample comprises around 580,000 distinct CDR3 sequences, approximately 22% of which are singletons, and approximately 14% rests with the top ten. The germline V gene encodes CDR1 DFQATT and CDR2 SNEGSKA (reference sequence). This CDR3 contains 16 residues. Specimen: PBMCs, mostly from graft donor cells, collected 360 days after TCRalphabeta/CD19-depleted stem cell transplant. This rearrangement joins TRBV20-1 to TRBJ1-2; 7 nucleotides agree with TRBD1. The TCR originated in a boy under two years old who had a stem cell transplant for acute myeloid leukemia, so the T cells may come from the graft donor. CDR3 DNA sequence: TGCTGTGCTAGAGTTTATGACAGGGATCGAAGCTATGGCTACACCTTC. Protein product: CCARVYDRDRSYGYTF.